This TCR beta chain came from a study of T cells in Graves' hyperthyroidism and ophthalmopathy (dated by TCRdb to between 2018 and 2021). Regarding the complete study: Peripheral blood samples were taken at initial diagnosis, before any treatment was given. To identify TCR V-J signatures that set the groups apart, the researchers used a discovery cohort of approximately 98 patients, made up of around 40 with Graves' ophthalmopathy and some 60 with stable Graves' hyperthyroidism. An independent validation cohort of 18 to 20 hyperthyroidism patients and about 15 patients who later progressed to ophthalmopathy tested prospective prediction of ophthalmopathy. The 75 to 100 discovery patients were randomly divided into training and test sets at a 7:3 ratio. In addition, the study compared T-cell repertoires in thyroid tissue and in blood from roughly six Graves' hyperthyroidism patients. Following sampling, methimazole starting at 30 mg daily was given to hyperthyroidism patients, and high-dose intravenous methylprednisolone was given to ophthalmopathy patients. TCR Vbeta CDR3 sequencing of 135 peripheral blood samples (roughly 41 ophthalmopathy, under 80 hyperthyroidism and around 17 progressor patients) is reported in the paper.

On this clonotype itself: Its antigen is unknown. Per-base qualities were not stored, and no clone one base away is much larger.

General findings and caveats noted by the study authors: In validation, the model predicted progression to ophthalmopathy a median of around six months before onset, with roughly 70% sensitivity and 72.22% specificity. Most expanded thyroid clonotypes (frequency above 0.001) were also found in blood, which suggests that blood repertoires may mirror thyroid immune responses. In cross-validation, a model built on a 13 V-J signature told ophthalmopathy apart from stable hyperthyroidism with approximately 90% sensitivity and approximately 81% specificity, and in testing the same model reached 80%/75%. Sample size was not statistically predetermined, and investigators were not blinded to group allocation.

Hyperthyroidism patients were newly diagnosed, with disease duration under 2 months, and aged 18 to 65 years. Exclusion was applied to patients with uncontrolled infections, other autoimmune diseases, pregnancy or lactation. Clinical symptoms, serum thyroxine and TRAb, thyroid ultrasound, and orbital computed tomography formed the basis for the diagnoses. Blood from progressor patients was drawn when they were first diagnosed with hyperthyroidism, before any ophthalmopathy symptoms appeared. Ficoll-Paque density gradient centrifugation was used to isolate PBMCs from around 9.1 ml of fresh peripheral blood. Progressor patients were defined as those initially diagnosed with Graves' hyperthyroidism in whom ophthalmopathy developed during follow-up. Trizol reagent was used to extract total RNA, and RNA quality was then checked on an Agilent 2100 Bioanalyzer. V is reduced by 4 bases and J by 6 bases, leaving a spacing of 19 bases between them. Including the terminal cysteine and phenylalanine, the CDR3 comprises 16 residues. The only DNA kept is the CDR3, 48 bases in frame from the first base. The germline V gene sets CDR1 to SGDLS and CDR2 to YYNGEE.

Amplification of TCR beta CDR3 regions was carried out from RNA transcripts. For the first round of RT-PCR on the TCR CDR3, the HTBI primer set was used together with the Qiagen OneStep RT-PCR kit. Libraries were constructed in a second round of multiplex PCR, after which size selection and purification were performed. Paired-end sequencing of the libraries was performed with 100 bp reads on an Illumina HiSeq2000. On the study's bioinformatics: SOAPnuke was used to process the raw data, removing reads that contained adapters or uncalled bases, had a mean Phred below 15, or lacked an exact match to the constant primer or identifier. High-quality paired reads were merged with COPE v1.2.5, and unique nucleotide sequences were defined as clonotypes. MiTCR v1.1 was used to align clonotypes to the IMGT TRBV, TRBD and TRBJ reference segments. Only V-J combinations with frequency above 0.0001, covering 99% to 99.2% of repertoires, were analysed. A TCS score was defined as the ratio of F50 (clonal expansion) to E x V (chaos), with BLOSUM62-based TCRdist applied between CDR3 peptides within each V-J. Welch's t-statistics and random forest reduced 500 to 650 V-J features to about 12, which were used in a naive Bayes classifier (R e1071). The public sequencing data were trimmed at Q25 with fastp and processed into clonotypes with MiXCR by TCRdb, which kept only in-frame beta chains. Duplicate CDR3 protein sequences are folded into a single record with the most common DNA and genes. In this record, the V and J calls reflect TCRdb's handling and not the investigators' own analysis. Present in this sample are roughly 400,000 distinct CDR3 sequences, around 14% of which were seen just once. Jointly, the top ten make up about 30% of the sample.

Input material: blood. This TCR was recovered from a woman younger than 35 with Graves' hyperthyroidism that later progressed to Graves' ophthalmopathy. The V and J segments used are TRBV9 and TRBJ2-2; the D region possibly corresponds to TRBD1 (6 bases align). The CDR3 here reads CASSSGGAGYAGELFF. The nucleotide sequence is TGTGCCAGCAGCTCTGGGGGCGCGGGTTACGCCGGGGAGCTGTTTTTT.